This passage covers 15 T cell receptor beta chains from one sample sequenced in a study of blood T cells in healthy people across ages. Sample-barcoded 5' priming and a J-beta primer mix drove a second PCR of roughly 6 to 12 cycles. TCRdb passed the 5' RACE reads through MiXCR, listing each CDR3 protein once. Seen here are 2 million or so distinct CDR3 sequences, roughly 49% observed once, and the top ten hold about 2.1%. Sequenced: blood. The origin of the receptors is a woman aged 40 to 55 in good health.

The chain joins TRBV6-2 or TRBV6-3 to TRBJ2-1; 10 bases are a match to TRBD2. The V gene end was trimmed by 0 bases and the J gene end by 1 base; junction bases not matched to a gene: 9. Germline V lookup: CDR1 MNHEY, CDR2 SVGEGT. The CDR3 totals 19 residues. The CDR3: CASSYSGGLAAFSYNEQFF. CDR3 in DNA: TGTGCCAGCAGTTACTCAGGCGGACTAGCGGCATTTTCCTACAATGAGCAGTTCTTC.

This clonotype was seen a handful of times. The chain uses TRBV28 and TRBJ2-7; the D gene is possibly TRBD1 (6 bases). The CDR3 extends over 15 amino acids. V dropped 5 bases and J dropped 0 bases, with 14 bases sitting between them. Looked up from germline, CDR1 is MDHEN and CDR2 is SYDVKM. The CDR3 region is CASSTGTASSYEQYF. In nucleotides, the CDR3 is TGTGCCAGCAGTACAGGGACCGCAAGCTCCTACGAGCAGTACTTC.

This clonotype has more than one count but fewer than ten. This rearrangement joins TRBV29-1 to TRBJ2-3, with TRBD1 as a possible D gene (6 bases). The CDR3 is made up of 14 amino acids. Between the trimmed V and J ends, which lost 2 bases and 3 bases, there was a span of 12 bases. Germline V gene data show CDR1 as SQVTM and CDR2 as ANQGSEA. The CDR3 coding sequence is TGCAGCGTTGAACGGCAGGGGCGAACAGATACGCAGTATTTT. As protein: CSVERQGRTDTQYF.

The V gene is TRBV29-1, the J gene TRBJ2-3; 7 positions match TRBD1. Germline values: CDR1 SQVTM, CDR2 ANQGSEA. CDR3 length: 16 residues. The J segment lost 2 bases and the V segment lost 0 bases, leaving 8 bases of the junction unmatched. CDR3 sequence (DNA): TGCAGCGTTGAAGATGGGACAGAAGACTTCACAGATACGCAGTATTTT. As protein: CSVEDGTEDFTDTQYF.

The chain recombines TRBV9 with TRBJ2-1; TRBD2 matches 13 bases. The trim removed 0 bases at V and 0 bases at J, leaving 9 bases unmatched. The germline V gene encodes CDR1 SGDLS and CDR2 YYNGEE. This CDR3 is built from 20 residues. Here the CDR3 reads CASSVAGGTSGDSSYNEQFF. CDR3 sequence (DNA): TGTGCCAGCAGCGTAGCTGGGGGGACTAGCGGGGACTCCTCCTACAATGAGCAGTTCTTC.

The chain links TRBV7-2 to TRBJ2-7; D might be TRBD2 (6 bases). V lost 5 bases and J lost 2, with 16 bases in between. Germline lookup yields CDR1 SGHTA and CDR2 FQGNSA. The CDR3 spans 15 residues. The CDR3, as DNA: TGTGCCAGCAGCGCCCAGGGACTGCAAACCTACGAGCAGTACTTC. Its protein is CASSAQGLQTYEQYF. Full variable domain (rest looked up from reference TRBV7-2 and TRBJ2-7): GAGVSQSPSNKVTEKGKDVELRCDPISGHTALYWYRQSLGQGLEFLIYFQGNSAPDKSGLPSDRFSAERTGGSVSTLTIQRTQQEDSAVYLCASSAQGLQTYEQYFGPGTRLTVT.

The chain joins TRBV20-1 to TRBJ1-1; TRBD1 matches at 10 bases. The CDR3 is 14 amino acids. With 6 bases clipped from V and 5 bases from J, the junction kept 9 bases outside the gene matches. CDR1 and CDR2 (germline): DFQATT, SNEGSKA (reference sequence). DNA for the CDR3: TGCAGTGCCCAAGAGACAGGGGGCTTTACTGAAGCTTTCTTT. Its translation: CSAQETGGFTEAFF.

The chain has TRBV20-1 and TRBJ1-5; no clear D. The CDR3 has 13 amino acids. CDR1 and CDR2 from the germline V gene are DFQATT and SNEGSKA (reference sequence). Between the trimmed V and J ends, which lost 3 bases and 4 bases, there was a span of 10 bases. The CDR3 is CSASAGMNQPQHF. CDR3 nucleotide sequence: TGCAGTGCTAGCGCCGGAATGAATCAGCCCCAGCATTTT.

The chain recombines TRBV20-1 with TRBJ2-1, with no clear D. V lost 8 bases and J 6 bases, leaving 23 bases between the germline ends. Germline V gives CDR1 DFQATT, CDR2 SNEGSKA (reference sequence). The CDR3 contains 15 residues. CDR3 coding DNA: TGCAGTAGCGCGGATTGGCGGCCAAGCAGCAATGAGCAGTTCTTC. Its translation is CSSADWRPSSNEQFF.

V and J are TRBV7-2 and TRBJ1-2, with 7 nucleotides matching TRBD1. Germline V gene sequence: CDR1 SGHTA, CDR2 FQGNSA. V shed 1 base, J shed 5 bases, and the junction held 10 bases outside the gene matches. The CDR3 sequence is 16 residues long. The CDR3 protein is CASSLGGRQGGYGYTF. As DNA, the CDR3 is TGTGCCAGCAGCTTAGGAGGCCGACAGGGAGGGTATGGCTACACCTTC.

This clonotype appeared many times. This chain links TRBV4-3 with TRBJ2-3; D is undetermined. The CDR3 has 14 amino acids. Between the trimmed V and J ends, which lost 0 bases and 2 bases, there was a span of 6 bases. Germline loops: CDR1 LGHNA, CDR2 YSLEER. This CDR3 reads CASSQDRATDTQYF. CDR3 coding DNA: TGCGCCAGCAGCCAAGATAGGGCCACAGATACGCAGTATTTT.

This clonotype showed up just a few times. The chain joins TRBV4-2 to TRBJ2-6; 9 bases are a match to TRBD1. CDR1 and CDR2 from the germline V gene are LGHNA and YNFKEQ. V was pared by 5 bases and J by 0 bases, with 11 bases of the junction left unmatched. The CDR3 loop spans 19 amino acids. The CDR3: CASSDQLGQGHSGANVLTF. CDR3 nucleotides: TGTGCCAGCAGCGATCAACTAGGACAGGGGCACTCTGGGGCCAACGTCCTGACTTTC.

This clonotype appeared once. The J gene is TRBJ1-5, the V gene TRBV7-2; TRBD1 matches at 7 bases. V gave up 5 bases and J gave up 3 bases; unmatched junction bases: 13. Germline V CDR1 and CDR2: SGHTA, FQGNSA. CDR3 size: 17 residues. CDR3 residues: CASSKGPETGYNQPQHF. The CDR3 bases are TGTGCCAGCAGCAAAGGTCCCGAGACAGGGTACAATCAGCCCCAGCATTTT. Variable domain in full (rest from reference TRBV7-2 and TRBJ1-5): GAGVSQSPSNKVTEKGKDVELRCDPISGHTALYWYRQSLGQGLEFLIYFQGNSAPDKSGLPSDRFSAERTGGSVSTLTIQRTQQEDSAVYLCASSKGPETGYNQPQHFGDGTRLSIL.

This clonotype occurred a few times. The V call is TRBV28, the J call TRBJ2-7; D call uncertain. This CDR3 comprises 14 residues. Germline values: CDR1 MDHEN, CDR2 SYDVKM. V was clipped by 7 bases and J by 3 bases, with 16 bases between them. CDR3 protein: CASNRLDRYYEQYF. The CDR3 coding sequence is TGTGCCAGCAACCGTCTCGACCGATACTACGAGCAGTACTTC.

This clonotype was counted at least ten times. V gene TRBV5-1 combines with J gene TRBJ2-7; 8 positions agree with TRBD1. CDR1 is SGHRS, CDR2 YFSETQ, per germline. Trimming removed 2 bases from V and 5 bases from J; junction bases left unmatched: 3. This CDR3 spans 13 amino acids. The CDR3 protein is CASSFGQGDEQYF. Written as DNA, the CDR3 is TGCGCCAGCAGCTTTGGACAGGGCGACGAGCAGTACTTC.